The 25 T cell receptor beta chains below all came from one sample that was sequenced in a study of blood T cell repertoires in COVID-19. Data came from immunoSEQ multiplex PCR; TCRdb stores just in-frame clones and leaves some out. This table has about 71,000 clones, around 84% appearing once. Input material: peripheral blood. The source is a middle-aged man with active COVID-19.

The sample holds one count of this clone. In DNA form, the CDR3 reads TGTGCTAGTGGTTTAGGGACAACAGGGGTCACTGAAGCTTTCTTT. It codes for CASGLGTTGVTEAFF. The chain has TRBV12-5 and TRBJ1-1; 7 nucleotides agree with TRBD1. The CDR3 runs to 15 residues. Looked up from germline, CDR1 is LGHNT and CDR2 is FRNRAP. The V and J ends lost 3 bases and 4 bases, in that order; junction bases with no gene match: 8.

The rearrangement links TRBV5-1 to TRBJ2-7; 8 bases are a match to TRBD1. This CDR3 has 15 amino acids. Germline CDR1 SGHRS, CDR2 YFSETQ. After removal of 3 bases from V and 5 bases from J, the junction contained 10 bases not matched to a gene. The CDR3 DNA reads as TGCGCCAGCAGCTCCAGGGGGCTTGTACGTGACGAGCAGTACTTC. As protein: CASSSRGLVRDEQYF.

This chain connects TRBV7-9 to TRBJ1-2, with 8 bases matching TRBD1. The CDR3 contains 14 residues. Germline assignment: CDR1 SEHNR and CDR2 FQNEAQ (reference sequence). V dropped 3 bases and J dropped 7; count of bases not matched to a gene: 7. The CDR3 region has the DNA TGTGCCAGCAGCTTCGGACAGGGAGGCTCTGGCTACACCTTC. Amino acid sequence: CASSFGQGGSGYTF.

This chain connects TRBV9 to TRBJ1-3; D remains unclear. Trimming cost V 0 bases and J 4 bases, with 8 bases left between them. The CDR3 runs to 14 residues. From germline, CDR1 is SGDLS and CDR2 YYNGEE. The CDR3 spells CASSVATWGNTIYF. In DNA, the CDR3 is TGTGCCAGCAGCGTAGCTACTTGGGGAAACACCATATATTTT.

J is TRBJ1-4 and V is TRBV18; 7 positions agree with TRBD1. V dropped 1 base and J dropped 3; count of bases not matched to a gene: 2. The CDR3 is made up of 15 amino acids. The germline CDR1 and CDR2 sequences are KGHSH and LQKENI. The DNA of the CDR3 is TGTGCCAGCTCACCACTACAGGGGCCTAATGAAAAACTGTTTTTT. Translation gives CASSPLQGPNEKLFF.

J is TRBJ2-1 and V is TRBV5-1; 10 nucleotides match TRBD2. CDR1 and CDR2 from the germline V gene are SGHRS and YFSETQ. CDR3 length: 15 residues. V was pared by 0 bases and J by 4 bases, with 1 base of the junction left unmatched. Here the CDR3 reads CASSLGLAGYNEQFF. The DNA of the CDR3 is TGCGCCAGCAGCTTGGGACTAGCGGGTTACAATGAGCAGTTCTTC. The whole variable domain, filled in from reference TRBV5-1 and TRBJ2-1, reads KAGVTQTPRYLIKTRGQQVTLSCSPISGHRSVSWYQQTPGQGLQFLFEYFSETQRNKGNFPGRFSGRQFSNSRSEMNVSTLELGDSALYLCASSLGLAGYNEQFFGPGTRLTVL.

This sequence joins TRBV6-5 and TRBJ1-1; no firm D call. Germline lookup yields CDR1 MNHEY and CDR2 SVGAGI. The CDR3 has 12 residues. V was trimmed by 7 bases and J by 4 bases, leaving 10 bases between them. CDR3 coding DNA: TGTGCCAGCACCTCCTCAGGCACTGAAGCTTTCTTT. Protein: CASTSSGTEAFF.

The V gene is TRBV7-6, the J gene TRBJ2-3; 10 bases agree with TRBD2. In germline, CDR1 is SGHVS, CDR2 FNYEAQ. CDR3 length equals 16 residues. With 1 base clipped from V and 4 bases from J, the junction kept 5 bases outside the gene matches. CDR3 nucleotide sequence: TGTGCCAGCAGCTTAGAAGGGACTAGCGACTCAGATACGCAGTATTTT. It translates to CASSLEGTSDSDTQYF.

V gene TRBV6-5 combines with J gene TRBJ1-1; no clear D gene. Between the trimmed V and J ends, which lost 5 bases and 10 bases, there was a span of 14 bases. Germline V gene sequence: CDR1 MNHEY, CDR2 SVGAGI. The CDR3 runs 12 residues. The CDR3 protein is CASSPLERGAFF. CDR3 sequence (DNA): TGTGCCAGCAGTCCTCTTGAGAGAGGAGCTTTCTTT.

This chain joins TRBV13 and TRBJ2-3, with 12 bases fitting TRBD2. Per germline, CDR1 PRHDT and CDR2 FYEKMQ (reference sequence). Trimming took 7 bases from V and 6 from J; bases not matched to a gene: 5. The CDR3 covers 14 residues. The CDR3 DNA follows: TGTGCCAGCACCTGGACTAGCGGGGAGGATACGCAGTATTTT. Encoded protein: CASTWTSGEDTQYF.

This clone showed up just a few times. V usage is TRBV15 and J usage is TRBJ2-2, with D unresolved. The length of the CDR3 is 13 residues. Germline loops: CDR1 LNHNV, CDR2 YYDKDF (reference sequence). Trimming removed 4 bases from V and 3 bases from J, with 6 bases in between. The CDR3, as DNA: TGTGCCACCAGCATACTTTACACCGGGGAGCTGTTTTTT. Encoded protein: CATSILYTGELFF.

This rearrangement joins TRBV27 to TRBJ2-2; TRBD1 aligns across 8 bases. CDR3 length: 16 residues. Trimming cost V 1 base and J 7 bases; bases outside gene matches: 8. CDR1 and CDR2 from the germline V gene are MNHEY and SMNVEV (reference sequence). This CDR3 reads CASSLLRTGNGGELFF. The CDR3 region has the DNA TGTGCCAGCAGTTTATTAAGGACAGGGAATGGCGGGGAGCTGTTTTTT.

The chain joins TRBV4-1 to TRBJ1-1, with D maybe TRBD1 (5 bases). The CDR3 extends over 15 amino acids. The V gene's germline CDR1 is MGHRA and CDR2 YSYEKL. Trimming stripped 0 bases from V and 6 bases from J, with 14 bases between. DNA of the CDR3: TGCGCCAGCAGCCAAGATCAGGGAGGGTACGCTGAAGCTTTCTTT. As protein: CASSQDQGGYAEAFF.

The chain is built from TRBV5-1 and TRBJ1-4, with TRBD1 matching 7 bases. This CDR3 contains 15 residues. The J segment lost 5 bases and the V segment lost 0 bases, leaving 4 bases of the junction unmatched. CDR1 SGHRS and CDR2 YFSETQ come from the germline V gene. CDR3 region: CASSLGDRGNEKLFF. CDR3 DNA: TGCGCCAGCAGCTTGGGGGACAGAGGGAATGAAAAACTGTTTTTT.

This clone was counted once. This CDR3 is CASSLRGAVEYTQYF. The DNA for the CDR3 is TGTGCCAGCAGCTTGCGGGGGGCAGTGGAATATACGCAGTATTTT. The V and J genes are TRBV5-4 and TRBJ2-3, with D possibly TRBD2 on 7 matching bases. The germline gives CDR1 SGHNT, CDR2 YYREEE (reference sequence). Trimming cost V 1 base and J 7 bases, with 16 bases left between them. The length of the CDR3 is 15 residues. The full variable domain, completed using reference TRBV5-4 and TRBJ2-3, is ETGVTQSPTHLIKTRGQQVTLRCSSQSGHNTVSWYQQALGQGPQFIFQYYREEENGRGNFPPRFSGLQFPNYSSELNVNALELDDSALYLCASSLRGAVEYTQYFGPGTRLTVL.

This sequence joins TRBV3-1 (or the pseudogene TRBV3-2) and TRBJ2-5, with TRBD2 matching over 8 bases. After removal of 4 bases from V and 3 bases from J, the junction contained 10 bases not matched to a gene. CDR1 is LGHDT and CDR2 is YNNKEL in the germline V gene (reference sequence). The length of the CDR3 is 16 residues. CDR3 loop: CASSPRFSGAKETQYF. DNA of the CDR3: TGTGCCAGCAGCCCCCGGTTTAGCGGGGCCAAAGAGACCCAGTACTTC.

This chain links TRBV18 with TRBJ1-2; perhaps TRBD1 as D (5 bases). This CDR3 region has 14 residues. V was pared by 4 bases and J by 0 bases, with 9 bases between. Germline-derived CDR1 and CDR2 are KGHSH and LQKENI. This chain's CDR3 is CASSLRQTNYGYTF. The DNA of the CDR3 is TGTGCCAGCTCACTGCGACAGACTAACTATGGCTACACCTTC.

The chain links TRBV6-6 to TRBJ2-1; 7 bases are a match to TRBD2. This CDR3 is 14 amino acids long. V lost 4 bases, J lost 0 bases, and 0 bases stayed unmatched. Germline V gene data show CDR1 as MNHNY and CDR2 as SVGAGI (reference sequence). CDR3 amino acids: CASSLAGSYNEQFF. The CDR3 region has the DNA TGTGCCAGCAGTTTAGCGGGCTCCTACAATGAGCAGTTCTTC.

The chain joins TRBV4-1 to TRBJ2-7; 9 nucleotides agree with TRBD2. The junction had 11 bases not matched to a gene; V was cut back by 1 base and J by 4 bases. The CDR3 extends over 17 amino acids. The germline V gene has CDR1 MGHRA and CDR2 YSYEKL. Here the CDR3 DNA reads TGCGCCAGCAGCCAAGTTTTGGGTGCGGGAGGGCTTTACGAGCAGTACGTC. Translation gives CASSQVLGAGGLYEQYV.

The J gene is TRBJ2-2, the V gene TRBV5-1, with D possibly being TRBD1 (6 bases). This CDR3 comprises 15 residues. Germline CDR1 SGHRS, CDR2 YFSETQ. V shed 6 bases and J shed 1 base, with 13 bases lying between them. CDR3 sequence reads: CASKPGTQNTGELFF. The CDR3 DNA reads as TGCGCCAGCAAACCCGGGACACAGAACACCGGGGAGCTGTTTTTT.

V is TRBV5-6 and J is TRBJ1-3; unclear D gene. This CDR3 is built from 16 residues. The V gene's germline CDR1 is SGHDT and CDR2 YYEEEE. V gave up 5 bases and J gave up 0 bases, with 15 bases separating them. The CDR3 loop reads CASRGYGKSSGNTIYF. The CDR3 bases are TGTGCCAGCAGGGGGTACGGGAAGAGCTCTGGAAACACCATATATTTT.

V usage is TRBV11-2 and J usage is TRBJ2-1; 11 positions agree with TRBD2. CDR1 SGHAT and CDR2 FQNNGV come from the germline V gene. V dropped 4 bases and J dropped 2; count of bases not matched to a gene: 10. This CDR3 is 18 amino acids long. The CDR3 sequence is CASSSRVGSGGAYNEQFF. CDR3 bases: TGTGCCAGCAGCTCCCGAGTAGGTAGCGGGGGGGCCTACAATGAGCAGTTCTTC. Complete variable domain (other parts from reference TRBV11-2 and TRBJ2-1): EAGVAQSPRYKIIEKRQSVAFWCNPISGHATLYWYQQILGQGPKLLIQFQNNGVVDDSQLPKDRFSAERLKGVDSTLKIQPAKLEDSAVYLCASSSRVGSGGAYNEQFFGPGTRLTVL.

This chain joins TRBV6-1 and TRBJ1-4, with D maybe TRBD1 (6 bases). Trimming removed 4 bases at V and 0 bases at J, with 12 bases between. Germline CDR1 and CDR2: MNHNS and SASEGT. CDR3 length: 16 residues. The CDR3 sequence: CASSVSQGSTNEKLFF. The DNA of the CDR3 is TGTGCCAGCAGTGTTTCCCAGGGGTCAACTAATGAAAAACTGTTTTTT.

This rearrangement joins TRBV6-5 to TRBJ2-1; no reliable D call. The CDR3 totals 13 residues. From germline, CDR1 is MNHEY and CDR2 SVGAGI. V lost 4 bases and J lost 8, with 12 bases in between. CDR3 region: CASSSGHKDEQFF. The CDR3 DNA reads TGTGCCAGCAGTTCTGGGCATAAAGATGAGCAGTTCTTC.

This chain uses TRBV25-1 with TRBJ1-6, with D perhaps matching TRBD1 (5 bases). V lost 6 bases, J lost 5 bases, and 14 bases lay in between. The CDR3 totals 15 residues. Per germline, CDR1 MGHDK and CDR2 SYGVNS. CDR3 coding DNA: TGTGCCAGCAGACTGGCGGGGACGGATAATTCACCCCTCCACTTT. Protein: CASRLAGTDNSPLHF.